These 21 T cell receptor beta chains came from one sample sequenced in a study of blood T cell repertoires in COVID-19. The table came from immunoSEQ multiplex PCR; TCRdb's copy has only in-frame clones and leaves some out. The sample has more than 75,000 clones; around 85% are singletons. Input material: peripheral blood. The receptor set was obtained from a woman in her seventies with acute or convalescent COVID-19.

Comment on this clone: In the same sample, other DNA sequences code for this CDR3. The V and J genes are TRBV7-9 and TRBJ2-3, with TRBD2 matching 9 bases. This CDR3 has 14 amino acids. The V gene's germline CDR1 is SEHNR and CDR2 FQNEAQ (reference sequence). The ends lost 5 bases at V and 2 bases at J; junction bases unmatched: 2. CDR3 sequence: CASSPSGNTDTQYF. DNA of the CDR3: TGTGCCAGCAGCCCTAGCGGGAACACAGATACGCAGTATTTT.

This chain uses TRBV27 with TRBJ2-7, with D possibly being TRBD1 (5 bases). Trimming cost V 6 bases and J 0 bases, with 12 bases left between them. The CDR3 loop spans 14 amino acids. Germline V gene lookup returns CDR1 MNHEY and CDR2 SMNVEV (reference sequence). The CDR3 region has the DNA TGTGCCAGCAGCCAGGGTTTCGGCTCCTACGAGCAGTACGTC. This translates into CASSQGFGSYEQYV.

This chain joins TRBV9 and TRBJ2-5, with D maybe TRBD1 (6 bases). The CDR3 has 16 amino acids. Trimming stripped 3 bases from V and 3 bases from J, with 18 bases between. Germline CDR1 reads SGDLS; CDR2 reads YYNGEE. CDR3 nucleotide sequence: TGTGCCAGCAGCGCCCTAACAGGGTCCGCAGAAGAGACCCAGTACTTC. This sequence encodes CASSALTGSAEETQYF.

This chain connects TRBV5-1 to TRBJ1-2; possible D gene TRBD1, 6 bases. Trimming took 5 bases from V and 6 from J, leaving 35 bases between them. This CDR3 contains 20 residues. From germline, CDR1 is SGHRS and CDR2 YFSETQ. The CDR3 coding sequence is TGCGCCAGCAGGGTGGACAGAGGAACGACAGGCGTTTATGGCTGGGATGGCTACACCTTC. It specifies CASRVDRGTTGVYGWDGYTF.

This clone was recorded only once. This sequence joins TRBV10-3 and TRBJ1-2; 9 bases are shared with TRBD1. This CDR3 contains 14 residues. The V gene's germline CDR1 is ENHRY and CDR2 SYGVKD. Losses at the gene ends were 6 bases for V and 7 bases for J; bases not matched to a gene: 9. In DNA, the CDR3 is TGTGCCATCAGCGTCGGGACAGGGTATGCTGGCTACACCTTC. Encoded protein: CAISVGTGYAGYTF.

This chain links TRBV5-6 with TRBJ2-5; 12 positions match TRBD1. Looked up from germline, CDR1 is SGHDT and CDR2 is YYEEEE. CDR3 length equals 16 residues. Losses at the gene ends were 5 bases for V and 2 bases for J; bases not matched to a gene: 7. Written as DNA, the CDR3 is TGTGCCAGCAGTTACGGGACAGGGGGCCGACAAGAGACCCAGTACTTC. Its translation: CASSYGTGGRQETQYF.

A remark on this clone: At the DNA level, this CDR3 is encoded by other sequences in the same sample as well. The chain is built from TRBV10-3 and TRBJ1-3; 9 bases fit TRBD1. The junction had 5 bases not matched to a gene; V was cut back by 6 bases and J by 2 bases. This CDR3 contains 15 residues. The germline gives CDR1 ENHRY, CDR2 SYGVKD. The CDR3: CAISDTGGAGNTIYF. The CDR3, as DNA: TGTGCCATCAGCGACACAGGGGGCGCTGGAAACACCATATATTTT.

The chain recombines TRBV10-3 with TRBJ2-7; 16 bases agree with TRBD2. CDR3 length equals 17 residues. The germline CDR1 and CDR2 sequences are ENHRY and SYGVKD. V trimming: 10 bases; J trimming: 2 bases; junction bases outside the gene matches: 11. In nucleotides, the CDR3 is TGTGCCACCTCCCCGGGACTAGCGGGAGGGCATCCCTACGAGCAGTACGTC. The encoded protein is CATSPGLAGGHPYEQYV.

J is TRBJ1-5 and V is TRBV5-6, with D perhaps TRBD1 (5 bases). This CDR3 contains 16 residues. Germline V gene sequence: CDR1 SGHDT, CDR2 YYEEEE. The germline V and J ends were trimmed by 7 bases and 5 bases, with 22 bases remaining between them. The CDR3 is CASSTGGPIADQPQHF. In nucleotides, the CDR3 is TGTGCCAGCTCGACGGGGGGTCCAATTGCTGATCAGCCCCAGCATTTT.

V is TRBV5-4 and J is TRBJ1-6, with D possibly TRBD1 on 5 matching bases. V lost 4 bases, J lost 10 bases, and 21 bases lay in between. The CDR3 extends over 16 amino acids. Germline values: CDR1 SGHNT, CDR2 YYREEE (reference sequence). CDR3 residues: CASSPAGGGNHSPLHF. The CDR3 DNA reads TGTGCCAGCAGCCCGGCGGGGGGGGGTAATCACTCACCCCTCCACTTT. Combining the CDR3 with reference TRBV5-4 and TRBJ1-6 gives the whole variable domain ETGVTQSPTHLIKTRGQQVTLRCSSQSGHNTVSWYQQALGQGPQFIFQYYREEENGRGNFPPRFSGLQFPNYSSELNVNALELDDSALYLCASSPAGGGNHSPLHFGNGTRLTVT.

The chain couples TRBV5-1 to TRBJ2-3, with D possibly matching TRBD1 (5 bases). Trimming stripped 0 bases from V and 3 bases from J, with 8 bases between. The CDR3 runs to 14 residues. Germline V CDR1 and CDR2: SGHRS, YFSETQ. The CDR3 is CASSLVDSTDTQYF. CDR3 in DNA: TGCGCCAGCAGCTTGGTTGACAGTACAGATACGCAGTATTTT. Based on the CDR3 plus reference TRBV5-1 and TRBJ2-3, the full variable domain is KAGVTQTPRYLIKTRGQQVTLSCSPISGHRSVSWYQQTPGQGLQFLFEYFSETQRNKGNFPGRFSGRQFSNSRSEMNVSTLELGDSALYLCASSLVDSTDTQYFGPGTRLTVL.

The genes are TRBV15 and TRBJ2-7; 7 bases are a match to TRBD1. Germline V CDR1 and CDR2: LNHNV, YYDKDF (reference sequence). CDR3 size: 14 residues. The ends lost 1 base at V and 1 base at J; junction bases unmatched: 1. This CDR3 is CATSRGDRSYEQYV. In DNA, the CDR3 is TGTGCCACCAGCAGAGGGGACAGATCCTACGAGCAGTACGTC.

The rearrangement links TRBV11-2 to TRBJ2-7; possibly TRBD1 for D (6 bases). This CDR3 comprises 12 residues. Germline V gene sequence: CDR1 SGHAT, CDR2 FQNNGV. The CDR3 is CASSTRGGNLGV. CDR3 nucleotides: TGTGCCAGCAGCACTAGAGGGGGTAATCTTGGCGTC.

This chain links TRBV12-3 or TRBV12-4 with TRBJ2-1; D is unresolved. V lost 4 bases to trimming and J lost 7 bases, with 5 bases between them. The CDR3 extends over 11 amino acids. This CDR3 reads CASSSSNEQFF. The DNA of the CDR3 is TGTGCCAGCAGTTCGAGTAATGAGCAGTTCTTC.

This chain connects TRBV7-2 to TRBJ2-7, with 8 bases that match TRBD2. Trimming at V came to 4 bases and at J to 3 bases, leaving 8 bases not matched to a gene. The CDR3 length is 15 residues. Germline CDR1 SGHTA, CDR2 FQGNSA. The CDR3 sequence: CASSSGGAGIYEQYV. The CDR3 nucleotides are TGTGCCAGCAGCTCGGGAGGGGCCGGCATCTACGAGCAGTACGTC.

This clone was recorded once. The chain employs TRBV6-6 and TRBJ1-3; no reliable D call. In germline, CDR1 is MNHNY, CDR2 SVGAGI (reference sequence). With 0 bases removed from V and 0 bases from J, the gap between germline ends came to 9 bases. The CDR3 covers 16 residues. The CDR3, as DNA: TGTGCCAGCAGTTACTCGAGTACGGGCTCTGGAAACACCATATATTTT. Its protein product is CASSYSSTGSGNTIYF.

The chain couples TRBV29-1 to TRBJ2-2, with 12 bases matching TRBD2. The V segment lost 6 bases and the J segment 4 bases; nucleotides outside the gene matches: 6. CDR3 length: 15 residues. Germline V gives CDR1 SQVTM, CDR2 ANQGSEA. CDR3 sequence reads: CSVSGLAGVTGELFF. The DNA of the CDR3 is TGCAGCGTCTCGGGACTAGCGGGTGTCACCGGGGAGCTGTTTTTT.

This chain joins TRBV24-1 and TRBJ2-2; TRBD2 matches 13 bases. Per germline, CDR1 KGHDR and CDR2 SFDVKD. This CDR3 comprises 17 residues. J gave up 5 bases and V 12 bases, and 14 bases lay outside the gene matches. Here the CDR3 reads CAAELPWTSGRTGELFF. The DNA for the CDR3 is TGTGCCGCCGAACTGCCGTGGACTAGCGGGAGAACCGGGGAGCTGTTTTTT.

This clone was found once. The V call is TRBV19, the J call TRBJ1-2; D possibly corresponds to TRBD1 (5 bases). V lost 3 bases and J 3 bases, leaving 14 bases between the germline ends. In germline, CDR1 is LNHDA, CDR2 SQIVND (reference sequence). CDR3 length equals 15 residues. Here the CDR3 DNA reads TGTGCCAGTAGTATCCCAGGGATTAGTGACTATGGCTACACCTTC. It specifies CASSIPGISDYGYTF. Full variable domain (missing parts from reference TRBV19 and TRBJ1-2): DGGITQSPKYLFRKEGQNVTLSCEQNLNHDAMYWYRQDPGQGLRLIYYSQIVNDFQKGDIAEGYSVSREKKESFPLTVTSAQKNPTAFYLCASSIPGISDYGYTFGSGTRLTVV.

This sequence joins TRBV12-5 and TRBJ1-2, with a possible D match to TRBD1 (6 bases). CDR3 length equals 16 residues. The germline V gene encodes CDR1 LGHNT and CDR2 FRNRAP. V was cut by 0 bases and J by 1 base, with 12 bases left in between. In nucleotides, the CDR3 is TGTGCTAGTGGTTTGGTAGGGGACATCCTTAACTATGGCTACACCTTC. It encodes CASGLVGDILNYGYTF.

This clone has more than one count but fewer than ten. The rearrangement uses TRBV6-5 and TRBJ1-2, with 7 bases matching TRBD1. Germline-derived CDR1 and CDR2 are MNHEY and SVGAGI. J lost 8 bases, V lost 6 bases, and 15 bases had no gene match. The CDR3 spans 15 residues. For the CDR3, the DNA is TGTGCCAGCAGACCCCCGGGACAGTCGTCGCGGGGCTACACCTTC. Amino acid sequence: CASRPPGQSSRGYTF.